This TCR beta chain was identified in a study of blood T cell repertoires in COVID-19. Background on the study: Researchers got acute and convalescent COVID-19 samples from the United States, Italy and Spain. The analysed material was cDNA or gDNA that came from T cells, B-cell-depleted T cells, or PBMCs.

Trimming removed 0 bases from V and 3 bases from J; junction bases left unmatched: 5. Germline V lookup: CDR1 GTSNPN, CDR2 SVGIG (reference sequence). The CDR3 is 16 residues long. Study processing details: It was from reference gene primer amplification that nucleated cell counts were estimated. Measured with immunoSEQ multiplex PCR; TCRdb has only the in-frame clones, and not every one. That table is the source of V, J and clone size, and D and trimming were worked out from the DNA. The repertoire has about 670,000 clones, 85% to 90% of them found once; the top ten carry approximately 0.3%. The sample comprised peripheral blood. V usage is TRBV30 and J usage is TRBJ2-6; 7 bases fit TRBD1. This clonotype originated in a woman aged 18-29 years with acute or convalescent COVID-19. The CDR3 is CAWSVQGYGGANVLTF. DNA of the CDR3: TGTGCCTGGAGTGTACAGGGGTATGGTGGGGCCAACGTCCTGACTTTC.